A selection of T cell receptor beta chains follows, all from one sample in a study of blood T cell repertoires in COVID-19. The repertoire was sequenced with immunoSEQ multiplex PCR; TCRdb's copy has only in-frame clones and lacks some. In the table there are approximately 160,000 clones, roughly 84% of which are singletons. The material sequenced was peripheral blood. These receptors were collected from an older woman with acute or convalescent COVID-19. Both conserved end residues are part of each CDR3. A D gene is named only where the DNA matches it firmly. Size tells how often a clone was seen (once, few, many) or the class of an expanded clone, and some rows leave it out.

abundance: -; d_gene: TRBD1; j_gene: TRBJ2-2; v_gene: TRBV2; CDR3aa: CASSRDRDTGELFF; CDR3nt: TGTGCCAGCAGCCGGGACAGGGACACCGGGGAGCTGTTTTTT
abundance: -; d_gene: TRBD1; j_gene: TRBJ2-7; v_gene: TRBV7-9; CDR3aa: CAGEGAREQYF; CDR3nt: TGTGCCGGAGAGGGGGCGAGGGAGCAGTACTTC
abundance: -; d_gene: -; j_gene: TRBJ1-1; v_gene: TRBV11-3; CDR3aa: CASSRGGTANTEAFF; CDR3nt: TGTGCCAGCAGCAGGGGGGGGACGGCGAACACTGAAGCTTTCTTT
abundance: -; d_gene: TRBD1; j_gene: TRBJ1-4; v_gene: TRBV11-2; CDR3aa: CASSSEPPSGGWEKLFF; CDR3nt: TGTGCCAGCAGCTCAGAACCCCCGTCAGGGGGGTGGGAAAAACTGTTTTTT
abundance: -; d_gene: -; j_gene: TRBJ1-4; v_gene: TRBV18; CDR3aa: CASSTRQPSTNEKLFF; CDR3nt: TGTGCCAGCTCAACTCGACAGCCCTCAACTAATGAAAAACTGTTTTTT
abundance: -; d_gene: -; j_gene: TRBJ1-3; v_gene: TRBV12-3/TRBV12-4; CDR3aa: CASSRSINTIYF; CDR3nt: TGTGCCAGCAGTCGGTCGATTAACACCATATATTTT
abundance: -; d_gene: -; j_gene: TRBJ1-4; v_gene: TRBV11-2; CDR3aa: CASSLDLTVGGKLFF; CDR3nt: TGTGCCAGCAGCTTAGATCTAACGGTGGGGGGAAAACTGTTTTTT
abundance: few; d_gene: TRBD2; j_gene: TRBJ2-2; v_gene: TRBV4-1; CDR3aa: CASSQDLGVLAGETNTGELFF; CDR3nt: TGCGCCAGCAGCCAAGATCTTGGGGTTCTAGCGGGGGAAACGAACACCGGGGAGCTGTTTTTT
abundance: few; d_gene: TRBD2; j_gene: TRBJ2-4; v_gene: TRBV6-2/TRBV6-3; CDR3aa: CASSIAGPAKNIQYF; CDR3nt: TGTGCCAGCAGTATAGCGGGACCAGCCAAAAACATTCAGTACTTC
abundance: -; d_gene: -; j_gene: TRBJ1-4; v_gene: TRBV14; CDR3aa: CASSQERGGGEKLFF; CDR3nt: TGTGCCAGCAGCCAAGAACGTGGCGGGGGCGAAAAACTGTTTTTT
abundance: -; d_gene: -; j_gene: TRBJ1-3; v_gene: TRBV7-2; CDR3aa: CASSLTPGGGNTIYF; CDR3nt: TGTGCCAGCAGCCTGACCCCGGGGGGGGGAAACACCATATATTTT
abundance: once; d_gene: -; j_gene: TRBJ1-2; v_gene: TRBV11-1; CDR3aa: CASSSDSQGYGYTF; CDR3nt: TGTGCCAGCAGCTCCGACAGTCAAGGATATGGCTACACCTTC
abundance: -; d_gene: -; j_gene: TRBJ2-7; v_gene: TRBV27; CDR3aa: CASSSSGDFREQYF; CDR3nt: TGTGCCAGCAGTTCGTCGGGGGACTTTCGAGAGCAGTACTTC
abundance: few; d_gene: TRBD1; j_gene: TRBJ2-2; v_gene: TRBV6-1; CDR3aa: CASSEWTGLTGELFF; CDR3nt: TGTGCCAGCAGTGAATGGACAGGGTTGACCGGGGAGCTGTTTTTT
abundance: few; d_gene: TRBD1; j_gene: TRBJ2-1; v_gene: TRBV19; CDR3aa: CATQGTGGIYEQFF; CDR3nt: TGTGCCACCCAGGGCACAGGGGGCATATATGAGCAGTTCTTC
abundance: -; d_gene: -; j_gene: TRBJ1-1; v_gene: TRBV11-2; CDR3aa: CASSLRVIGTEAFF; CDR3nt: TGTGCCAGCAGTCTCAGGGTCATTGGGACTGAAGCTTTCTTT
abundance: -; d_gene: -; j_gene: TRBJ1-3; v_gene: TRBV9; CDR3aa: CASSPQGSGNTIYF; CDR3nt: TGTGCCAGCAGCCCTCAGGGATCTGGAAACACCATATATTTT